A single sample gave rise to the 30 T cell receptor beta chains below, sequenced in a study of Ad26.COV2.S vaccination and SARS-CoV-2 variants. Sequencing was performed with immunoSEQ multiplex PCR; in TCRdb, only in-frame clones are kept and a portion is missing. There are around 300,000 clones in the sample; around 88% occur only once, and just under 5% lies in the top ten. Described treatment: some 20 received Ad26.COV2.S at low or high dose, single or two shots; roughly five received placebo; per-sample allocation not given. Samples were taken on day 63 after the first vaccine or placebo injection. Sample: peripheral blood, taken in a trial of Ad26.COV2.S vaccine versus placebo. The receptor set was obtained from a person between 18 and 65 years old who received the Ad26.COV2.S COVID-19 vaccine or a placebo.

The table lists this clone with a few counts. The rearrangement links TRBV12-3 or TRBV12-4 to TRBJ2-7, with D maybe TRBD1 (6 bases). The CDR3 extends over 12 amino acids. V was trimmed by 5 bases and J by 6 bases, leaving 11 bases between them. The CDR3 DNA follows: TGTGCCAGCAGTCCCCAGGGGACCGAGCAGTACTTC. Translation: CASSPQGTEQYF.

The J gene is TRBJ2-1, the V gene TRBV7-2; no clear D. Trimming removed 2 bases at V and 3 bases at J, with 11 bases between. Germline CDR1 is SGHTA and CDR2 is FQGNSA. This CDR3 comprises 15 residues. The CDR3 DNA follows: TGTGCCAGCAGCTTACAATTTGATGACTACAATGAGCAGTTCTTC. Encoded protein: CASSLQFDDYNEQFF.

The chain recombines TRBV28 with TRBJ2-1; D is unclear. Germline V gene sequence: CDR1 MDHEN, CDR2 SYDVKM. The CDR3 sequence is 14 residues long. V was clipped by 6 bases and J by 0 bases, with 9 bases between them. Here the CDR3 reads CASRIGASYNEQFF. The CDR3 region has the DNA TGTGCCAGCAGAATCGGAGCCTCCTACAATGAGCAGTTCTTC.

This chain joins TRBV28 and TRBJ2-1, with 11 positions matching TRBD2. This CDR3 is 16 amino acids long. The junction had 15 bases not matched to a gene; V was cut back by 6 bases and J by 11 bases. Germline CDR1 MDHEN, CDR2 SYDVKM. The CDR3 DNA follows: TGTGCCAGCAGCCGAAATAGCGGGAGGGCCAGATCTCAGCAGTTCTTC. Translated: CASSRNSGRARSQQFF.

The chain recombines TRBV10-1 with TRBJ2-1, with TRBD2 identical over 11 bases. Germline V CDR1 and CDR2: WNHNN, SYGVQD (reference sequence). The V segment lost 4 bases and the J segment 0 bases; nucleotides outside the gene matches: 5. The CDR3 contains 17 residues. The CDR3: CASSGGLADSSYNEQFF. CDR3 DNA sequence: TGCGCCAGCAGTGGGGGACTAGCGGATAGCTCCTACAATGAGCAGTTCTTC.

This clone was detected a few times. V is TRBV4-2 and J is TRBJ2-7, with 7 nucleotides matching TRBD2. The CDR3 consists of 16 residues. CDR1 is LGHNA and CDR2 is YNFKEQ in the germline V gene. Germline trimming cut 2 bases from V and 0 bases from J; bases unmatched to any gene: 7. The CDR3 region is CASSQILARSSYEQYF. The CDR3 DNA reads TGTGCCAGCAGCCAAATACTAGCGAGGAGCTCCTACGAGCAGTACTTC.

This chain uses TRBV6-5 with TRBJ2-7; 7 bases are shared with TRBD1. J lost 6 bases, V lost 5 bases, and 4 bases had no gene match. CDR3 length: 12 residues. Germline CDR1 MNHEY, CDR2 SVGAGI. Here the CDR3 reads CASSPDRAEQYF. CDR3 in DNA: TGTGCCAGCAGTCCTGACAGGGCCGAGCAGTACTTC.

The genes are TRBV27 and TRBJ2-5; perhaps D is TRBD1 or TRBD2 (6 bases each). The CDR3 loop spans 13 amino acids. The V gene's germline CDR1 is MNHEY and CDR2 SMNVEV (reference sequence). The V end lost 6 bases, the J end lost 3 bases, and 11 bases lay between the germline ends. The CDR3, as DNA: TGTGCCAGCAGCCCGGGGGCGAAAGAGACCCAGTACTTC. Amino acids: CASSPGAKETQYF.

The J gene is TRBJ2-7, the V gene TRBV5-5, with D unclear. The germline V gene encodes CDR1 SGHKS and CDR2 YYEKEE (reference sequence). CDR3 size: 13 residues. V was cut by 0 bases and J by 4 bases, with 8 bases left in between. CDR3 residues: CASSLAGPYEQYF. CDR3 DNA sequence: TGTGCCAGCAGCTTGGCCGGACCATACGAGCAGTACTTC.

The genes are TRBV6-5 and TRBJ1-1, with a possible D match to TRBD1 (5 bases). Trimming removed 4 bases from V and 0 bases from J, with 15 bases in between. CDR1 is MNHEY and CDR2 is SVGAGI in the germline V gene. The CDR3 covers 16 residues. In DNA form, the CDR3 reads TGTGCCAGCAGTTCCCCCTCACAGGCCGTGAACACTGAAGCTTTCTTT. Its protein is CASSSPSQAVNTEAFF.

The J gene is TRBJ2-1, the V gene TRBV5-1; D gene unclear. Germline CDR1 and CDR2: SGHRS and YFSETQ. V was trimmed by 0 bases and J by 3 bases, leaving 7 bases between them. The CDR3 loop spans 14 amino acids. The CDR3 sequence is CASSLVGLYNEQFF. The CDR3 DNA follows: TGCGCCAGCAGCTTGGTAGGGCTCTACAATGAGCAGTTCTTC.

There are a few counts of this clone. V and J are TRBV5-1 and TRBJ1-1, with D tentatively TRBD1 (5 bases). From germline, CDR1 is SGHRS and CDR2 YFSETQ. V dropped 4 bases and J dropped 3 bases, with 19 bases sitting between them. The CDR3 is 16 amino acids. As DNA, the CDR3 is TGCGCCAGCAGCCCCGGCGAGCGGGGGACGCACACTGAAGCTTTCTTT. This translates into CASSPGERGTHTEAFF.

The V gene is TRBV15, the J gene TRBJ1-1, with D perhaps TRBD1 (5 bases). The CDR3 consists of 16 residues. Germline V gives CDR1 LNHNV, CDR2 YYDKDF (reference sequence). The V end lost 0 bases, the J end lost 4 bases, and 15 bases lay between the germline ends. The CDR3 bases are TGTGCCACCAGCAGAGATAGAGGGGCCAGAGGCACTGAAGCTTTCTTT. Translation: CATSRDRGARGTEAFF.

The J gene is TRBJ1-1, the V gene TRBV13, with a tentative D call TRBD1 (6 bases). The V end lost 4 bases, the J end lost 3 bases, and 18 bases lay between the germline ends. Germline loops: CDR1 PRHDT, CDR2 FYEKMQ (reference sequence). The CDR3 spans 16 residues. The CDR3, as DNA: TGTGCCAGCAGCTGGTACCTACGGGACACAGACACTGAAGCTTTCTTT. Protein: CASSWYLRDTDTEAFF.

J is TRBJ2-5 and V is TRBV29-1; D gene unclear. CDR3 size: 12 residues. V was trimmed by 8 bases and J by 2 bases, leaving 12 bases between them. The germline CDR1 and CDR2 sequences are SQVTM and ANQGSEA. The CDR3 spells CSSIDGQETQYF. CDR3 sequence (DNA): TGCAGCTCCATCGACGGGCAAGAGACCCAGTACTTC.

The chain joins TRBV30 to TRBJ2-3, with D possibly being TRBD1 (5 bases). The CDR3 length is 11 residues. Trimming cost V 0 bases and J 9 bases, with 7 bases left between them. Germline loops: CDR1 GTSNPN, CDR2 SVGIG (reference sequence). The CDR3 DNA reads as TGTGCCTGGAGTGTAAAGGGGACGCAGTATTTT. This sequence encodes CAWSVKGTQYF.

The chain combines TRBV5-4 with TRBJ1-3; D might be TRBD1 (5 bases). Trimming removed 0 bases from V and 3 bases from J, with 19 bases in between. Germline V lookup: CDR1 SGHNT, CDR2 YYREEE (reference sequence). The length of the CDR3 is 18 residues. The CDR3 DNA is TGTGCCAGCAGCTTGGAGGCCGGCGCAGGGCATAGTGGAAACACCATATATTTT. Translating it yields CASSLEAGAGHSGNTIYF. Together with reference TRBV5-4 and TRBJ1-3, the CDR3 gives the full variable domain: ETGVTQSPTHLIKTRGQQVTLRCSSQSGHNTVSWYQQALGQGPQFIFQYYREEENGRGNFPPRFSGLQFPNYSSELNVNALELDDSALYLCASSLEAGAGHSGNTIYFGEGSWLTVV.

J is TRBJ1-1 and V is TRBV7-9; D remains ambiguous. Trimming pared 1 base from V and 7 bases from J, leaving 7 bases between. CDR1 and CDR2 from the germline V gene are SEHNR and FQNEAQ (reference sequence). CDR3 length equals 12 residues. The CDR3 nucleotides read TGTGCCAGCAGCTTAGGGGCAAATGAAGCTTTCTTT. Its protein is CASSLGANEAFF.

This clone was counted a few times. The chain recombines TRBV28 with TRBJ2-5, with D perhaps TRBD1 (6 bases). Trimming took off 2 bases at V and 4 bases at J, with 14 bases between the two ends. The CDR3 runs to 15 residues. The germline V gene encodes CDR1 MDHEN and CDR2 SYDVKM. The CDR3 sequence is CASSLARGYGETQYF. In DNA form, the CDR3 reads TGTGCCAGCAGTTTAGCCAGGGGTTACGGAGAGACCCAGTACTTC.

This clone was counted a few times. CDR3 region: CSVFSRVKGGYEQYF. DNA for the CDR3: TGCAGCGTTTTCAGTCGGGTGAAGGGGGGCTACGAGCAGTACTTC. The chain recombines TRBV29-1 with TRBJ2-7; D is perhaps TRBD1 or TRBD2 (6 bases each). V lost 5 bases and J lost 3, with 20 bases in between. The CDR3 is 15 amino acids. Germline CDR1 SQVTM, CDR2 ANQGSEA.

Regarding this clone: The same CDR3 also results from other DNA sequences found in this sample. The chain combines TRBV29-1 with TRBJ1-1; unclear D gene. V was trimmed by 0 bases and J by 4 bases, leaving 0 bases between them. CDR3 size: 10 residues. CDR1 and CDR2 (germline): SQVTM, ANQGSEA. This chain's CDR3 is CSVEDTEAFF. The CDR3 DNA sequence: TGCAGCGTTGAAGACACTGAAGCTTTCTTT.

The CDR3 loop is CASSYTGYTEAFF. As DNA, the CDR3 is TGTGCCAGCAGCTATACAGGGTACACTGAAGCTTTCTTT. The V gene is TRBV14, the J gene TRBJ1-1; D may be TRBD1 (6 bases). CDR1 and CDR2 from the germline V gene are SGHDN and FVKESK. This CDR3 spans 13 amino acids. Trimming stripped 5 bases from V and 3 bases from J, with 10 bases between.

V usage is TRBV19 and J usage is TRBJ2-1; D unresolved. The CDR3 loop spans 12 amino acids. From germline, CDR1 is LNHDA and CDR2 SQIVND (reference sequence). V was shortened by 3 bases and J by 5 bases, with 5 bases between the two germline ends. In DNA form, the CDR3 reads TGTGCCAGTAGTATCATCCACAATGAGCAGTTCTTC. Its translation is CASSIIHNEQFF.

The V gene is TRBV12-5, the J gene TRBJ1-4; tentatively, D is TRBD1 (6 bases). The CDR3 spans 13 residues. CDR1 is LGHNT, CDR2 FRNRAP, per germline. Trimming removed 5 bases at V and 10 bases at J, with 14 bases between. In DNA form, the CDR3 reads TGTGCTAGTGGTCTTTTCCTACAGGGAAAACTGTTTTTT. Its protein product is CASGLFLQGKLFF.

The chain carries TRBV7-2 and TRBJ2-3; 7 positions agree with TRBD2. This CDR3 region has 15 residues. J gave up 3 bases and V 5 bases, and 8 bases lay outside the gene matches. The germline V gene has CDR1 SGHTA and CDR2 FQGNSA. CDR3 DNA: TGTGCCAGCAGCCCCCCGCTAGCGGTAACAGATACGCAGTATTTT. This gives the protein CASSPPLAVTDTQYF.

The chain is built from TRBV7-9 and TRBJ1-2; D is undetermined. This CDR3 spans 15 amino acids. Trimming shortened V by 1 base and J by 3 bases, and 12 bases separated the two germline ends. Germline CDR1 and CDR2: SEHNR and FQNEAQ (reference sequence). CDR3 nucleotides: TGTGCCAGCAGCTTAGGTGACCTTGGGGACTATGGCTACACCTTC. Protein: CASSLGDLGDYGYTF.

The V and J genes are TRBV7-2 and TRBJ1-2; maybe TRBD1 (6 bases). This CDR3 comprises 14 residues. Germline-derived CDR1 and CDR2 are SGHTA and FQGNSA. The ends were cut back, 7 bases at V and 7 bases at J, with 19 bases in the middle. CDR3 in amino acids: CASMLTRTGSGYTF. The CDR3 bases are TGTGCCAGCATGCTAACTCGAACAGGGTCTGGCTACACCTTC.

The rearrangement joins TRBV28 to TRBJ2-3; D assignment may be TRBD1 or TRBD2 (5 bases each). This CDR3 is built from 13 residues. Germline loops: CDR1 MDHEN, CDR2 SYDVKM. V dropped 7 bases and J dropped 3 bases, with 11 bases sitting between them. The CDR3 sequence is CASKRGGTDTQYF. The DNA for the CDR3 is TGTGCCAGCAAGAGGGGTGGAACAGATACGCAGTATTTT.

The CDR3 protein is CASSLLPASGGAYNEQFF. Written as DNA, the CDR3 is TGCGCCAGCAGCTTATTACCGGCTAGCGGGGGAGCCTACAATGAGCAGTTCTTC. The V call is TRBV5-1, the J call TRBJ2-1; 10 bases match TRBD2. Germline loops: CDR1 SGHRS, CDR2 YFSETQ. The CDR3 contains 18 residues. With 2 bases clipped from V and 2 bases from J, the junction kept 10 bases outside the gene matches.

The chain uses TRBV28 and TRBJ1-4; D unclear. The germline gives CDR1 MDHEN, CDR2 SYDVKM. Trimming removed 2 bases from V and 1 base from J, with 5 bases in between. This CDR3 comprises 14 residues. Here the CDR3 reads CASSLGGTNEKLFF. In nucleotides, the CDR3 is TGTGCCAGCAGTTTAGGAGGAACTAATGAAAAACTGTTTTTT. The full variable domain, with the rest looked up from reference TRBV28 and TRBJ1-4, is DVKVTQSSRYLVKRTGEKVFLECVQDMDHENMFWYRQDPGLGLRLIYFSYDVKMKEKGDIPEGYSVSREKKERFSLILESASTNQTSMYLCASSLGGTNEKLFFGSGTQLSVL.